Listed here are 31 T cell receptor beta chains from one sample, sequenced in a study of response to subunit inactivated influenza vaccine. TCRdb re-called the RT-PCR reads with MiXCR, one entry per CDR3 protein. The sample has more than 450,000 distinct CDR3 sequences; 12% are singletons. The specimen comprised PBMCs from blood, sampled on the day of vaccination. These receptors were obtained from a middle-aged man who received an inactivated influenza vaccine.

There are many counts of this clonotype. V is TRBV28 and J is TRBJ2-7; D remains unclear. V lost 10 bases and J 2 bases, leaving 9 bases between the germline ends. The germline V gene encodes CDR1 MDHEN and CDR2 SYDVKM. The CDR3 sequence is 11 residues long. The CDR3 loop is CAIGVTYEQYF. The CDR3 DNA is TGTGCCATAGGAGTTACCTACGAGCAGTACTTC.

Ten or more counts support this clonotype. The chain uses TRBV6-5 and TRBJ2-1, with 8 bases aligning to TRBD1. Germline V gene sequence: CDR1 MNHEY, CDR2 SVGAGI. V was pared by 4 bases and J by 0 bases, with 5 bases of the junction left unmatched. The CDR3 has 16 residues. The CDR3 DNA sequence: TGTGCCAGCAGTTCCTACGACAGGGGCTCCTACAATGAGCAGTTCTTC. Translating gives CASSSYDRGSYNEQFF.

This clonotype has more than one count but fewer than ten. This chain connects TRBV3-1 to TRBJ2-4, with D possibly being TRBD1 or TRBD2 (5 bases each). The CDR3 spans 16 residues. Germline CDR1 and CDR2: LGHDT and YNNKEL (reference sequence). Trimming shortened V by 3 bases and J by 6 bases, and 18 bases separated the two germline ends. This CDR3 reads CASSQGTWGFGNIQYF. The CDR3 DNA sequence: TGTGCCAGCAGCCAGGGGACGTGGGGGTTCGGAAACATTCAGTACTTC.

The chain carries TRBV6-5 and TRBJ2-6; D is unclear. The CDR3 consists of 15 residues. Germline CDR1 is MNHEY and CDR2 is SVGAGI. With 0 bases removed from V and 2 bases from J, the gap between germline ends came to 5 bases. CDR3 DNA sequence: TGTGCCAGCAGTTACTCGTTGGCTGGGGCCAACGTCCTGACTTTC. This sequence encodes CASSYSLAGANVLTF.

The chain links TRBV20-1 to TRBJ2-1; 16 nucleotides align to TRBD2. In germline, CDR1 is DFQATT, CDR2 SNEGSKA (reference sequence). The CDR3 runs to 15 residues. Trimming took 2 bases from V and 8 from J; bases not matched to a gene: 3. CDR3 sequence (DNA): TGCAGTGCTAGATGGGGGACTAGCGGGAGGGATGAGCAGTTCTTC. The encoded protein is CSARWGTSGRDEQFF.

This clonotype was detected only a few times. This chain uses TRBV29-1 with TRBJ2-5; no clear D. The CDR3 is 14 residues long. V was shortened by 2 bases and J by 4 bases, with 14 bases between the two germline ends. Looked up from germline, CDR1 is SQVTM and CDR2 is ANQGSEA. CDR3 DNA: TGCAGCGTTGAAAGGCGTGAGTTCCCAGAGACCCAGTACTTC. The encoded protein is CSVERREFPETQYF.

This clonotype has only a few counts. The CDR3 DNA reads as TGTGCCAGCAGCGGTGGTAGCGTGCCTTCCTACGAGCAGTACTTC. It specifies CASSGGSVPSYEQYF. J is TRBJ2-7 and V is TRBV9; TRBD2 might be the D (5 bases). Per germline, CDR1 SGDLS and CDR2 YYNGEE. The CDR3 extends over 15 amino acids. V was clipped by 3 bases and J by 1 base, with 14 bases between them.

This rearrangement joins TRBV6-2 or TRBV6-3 to TRBJ2-6, with TRBD1 as a possible D gene (5 bases). The CDR3 totals 18 residues. The germline V and J ends were trimmed by 2 bases and 0 bases, with 14 bases remaining between them. Looked up from germline, CDR1 is MNHEY and CDR2 is SVGEGT. CDR3 amino acids: CASSYERGLVSGANVLTF. The CDR3 DNA reads TGTGCCAGCAGTTACGAAAGGGGATTAGTCTCTGGGGCCAACGTCCTGACTTTC.

The gene calls are TRBV7-2 and TRBJ2-1; no clear D gene. V lost 4 bases, J lost 7 bases, and 8 bases lay in between. Germline-derived CDR1 and CDR2 are SGHTA and FQGNSA. The CDR3 loop spans 12 amino acids. The CDR3 DNA is TGTGCCAGCAGCTCTTCCTCGAATGAGCAGTTCTTC. Translating it yields CASSSSSNEQFF.

This clonotype was counted only a few times. Its ends do not fully match the called genes, so a read error is possible. The rearrangement joins TRBV12-3 or TRBV12-4 to TRBJ2-5; 11 nucleotides agree with TRBD1. This CDR3 region has 12 residues. CDR3 coding DNA: TGTGCCAGCAGTTTCGGGACAGGGGGAGAGAACTTC. Translation gives CASSFGTGGENF.

V gene TRBV15 combines with J gene TRBJ2-1, with a weak D call TRBD1 (6 bases). The CDR3 runs 15 residues. V dropped 0 bases and J dropped 8 bases, with 14 bases sitting between them. CDR1 is LNHNV and CDR2 is YYDKDF in the germline V gene (reference sequence). CDR3 amino acids: CATSRDLGRGDEQFF. CDR3 bases: TGTGCCACCAGCAGAGATCTCGGCAGGGGCGATGAGCAGTTCTTC.

The J gene is TRBJ2-3, the V gene TRBV5-1; the D is unclear. The germline V gene has CDR1 SGHRS and CDR2 YFSETQ. V shed 1 base and J shed 2 bases, with 8 bases lying between them. This CDR3 contains 14 residues. CDR3 loop: CASSLNVATDTQYF. CDR3 sequence (DNA): TGCGCCAGCAGCTTGAACGTGGCCACAGATACGCAGTATTTT.

The V and J genes are TRBV6-1 and TRBJ2-1; perhaps TRBD2 as D (6 bases). The V end was cut by 6 bases, the J end by 0 bases, with 12 bases between. This CDR3 has 15 residues. CDR1 is MNHNS and CDR2 is SASEGT in the germline V gene. The CDR3 sequence is CASRRSGNSYNEQFF. CDR3 in DNA: TGTGCCAGCAGACGTAGCGGAAACTCCTACAATGAGCAGTTCTTC.

The chain has TRBV2 and TRBJ2-7, with D possibly being TRBD1 or TRBD2 (5 bases each). The CDR3 runs 15 residues. CDR1 SNHLY and CDR2 FYNNEI come from the germline V gene. Trimming removed 3 bases at V and 1 base at J, with 13 bases between. This CDR3 reads CASSDGGFVSYEQYF. CDR3 DNA: TGTGCCAGCAGTGATGGGGGATTCGTTTCCTACGAGCAGTACTTC.

This clonotype was found once. DNA for the CDR3: TGTGCCAGTAGTATCCGGGGACTTTACTCTGGGGCCAACGTCCTGACTTTC. Translating it yields CASSIRGLYSGANVLTF. The V and J genes are TRBV19 and TRBJ2-6; perhaps TRBD2 as D (6 bases). Germline V CDR1 and CDR2: LNHDA, SQIVND (reference sequence). V was pared by 3 bases and J by 0 bases, with 12 bases between. This CDR3 is built from 17 residues.

V and J are TRBV5-5 and TRBJ2-7; 7 nucleotides align to TRBD1. With V trimmed by 4 bases and J by 3 bases, 4 bases remained unmatched. Germline assignment: CDR1 SGHKS and CDR2 YYEKEE (reference sequence). The CDR3 length is 13 residues. CDR3 protein: CASSRQGNYEQYF. CDR3 nucleotide sequence: TGTGCCAGCAGCCGACAGGGCAACTACGAGCAGTACTTC.

The V gene is TRBV11-2, the J gene TRBJ2-5; D is perhaps TRBD2 (6 bases). The germline V gene has CDR1 SGHAT and CDR2 FQNNGV. This CDR3 has 19 amino acids. Trimming pared 6 bases from V and 4 bases from J, leaving 30 bases between. The CDR3 reads CASRSTRKASVEPGETQYF. For the CDR3, the DNA is TGTGCCAGCAGAAGTACCCGGAAGGCTAGCGTCGAACCGGGAGAGACCCAGTACTTC.

This clonotype was seen more than once but under ten times. The CDR3 DNA reads TGTGCCAGCAGCCAAGATTGGCGCCGGGGGGAGACCCAGTACTTC. This encodes CASSQDWRRGETQYF. This chain joins TRBV3-1 and TRBJ2-5, with a possible D match to TRBD2 (6 bases). The CDR3 sequence is 15 residues long. The ends were cut back, 0 bases at V and 5 bases at J, with 13 bases in the middle. The germline V gene has CDR1 LGHDT and CDR2 YNNKEL (reference sequence).

This clonotype showed up many times. The chain links TRBV20-1 to TRBJ2-1, with TRBD2 identical over 7 bases. The germline CDR1 and CDR2 sequences are DFQATT and SNEGSKA (reference sequence). V lost 1 base and J lost 5; bases outside the gene matches: 5. The CDR3 totals 14 residues. This CDR3 is CSARGERGHNEQFF. CDR3 nucleotide sequence: TGCAGTGCTAGAGGCGAGCGGGGCCACAATGAGCAGTTCTTC.

The chain employs TRBV5-6 and TRBJ2-3; D may correspond to TRBD1 or TRBD2 (5 bases each). CDR1 is SGHDT and CDR2 is YYEEEE in the germline V gene. CDR3 length equals 17 residues. The germline V and J ends were trimmed by 0 bases and 3 bases, with 17 bases remaining between them. CDR3: CASSLVVFGTDTDTQYF. DNA of the CDR3: TGTGCCAGCAGCTTGGTTGTTTTCGGGACCGATACAGATACGCAGTATTTT.

The chain joins TRBV5-1 to TRBJ2-2; 9 bases line up with TRBD1. Germline assignment: CDR1 SGHRS and CDR2 YFSETQ. The CDR3 spans 16 residues. V was clipped by 3 bases and J by 5 bases; unmatched bases: 8. The DNA for the CDR3 is TGCGCCAGCAGCTCGACGGACAGGGGACGGACCGGGGAGCTGTTTTTT. Translated: CASSSTDRGRTGELFF.

V and J are TRBV7-9 and TRBJ2-4; D could derive from TRBD1 or TRBD2 (5 bases each). The germline V gene encodes CDR1 SEHNR and CDR2 FQNEAQ (reference sequence). The CDR3 totals 14 residues. The V end lost 3 bases, the J end lost 2 bases, and 8 bases lay between the germline ends. CDR3 DNA: TGTGCCAGCAGCTTGTGGGGGTCCAAAAACATTCAGTACTTC. This codes for CASSLWGSKNIQYF.

The table lists this clonotype with a few counts. CDR3 residues: CASSISGANVLTF. The CDR3 DNA reads as TGTGCCAGCAGCATCTCTGGGGCCAACGTCCTGACTTTC. The rearrangement links TRBV7-3 to TRBJ2-6; D unresolved. Trimming cost V 5 bases and J 0 bases, with 2 bases left between them. Germline V gene lookup returns CDR1 SGHTA and CDR2 FQGTGA. The CDR3 has 13 residues.

This rearrangement joins TRBV5-4 to TRBJ1-1; D is unresolved. There are 15 residues in the CDR3. Germline loops: CDR1 SGHNT, CDR2 YYREEE (reference sequence). With 4 bases removed from V and 0 bases from J, the gap between germline ends came to 13 bases. As DNA, the CDR3 is TGTGCCAGCAGCCCATCGGCGGAAATGAACACTGAAGCTTTCTTT. This gives the protein CASSPSAEMNTEAFF. The full variable domain, its missing parts supplied by reference TRBV5-4 and TRBJ1-1, is ETGVTQSPTHLIKTRGQQVTLRCSSQSGHNTVSWYQQALGQGPQFIFQYYREEENGRGNFPPRFSGLQFPNYSSELNVNALELDDSALYLCASSPSAEMNTEAFFGQGTRLTVV.

The rearrangement uses TRBV9 and TRBJ2-1, with TRBD2 matching over 8 bases. Trimming removed 1 base from V and 8 bases from J; junction bases left unmatched: 8. Germline V gene sequence: CDR1 SGDLS, CDR2 YYNGEE. CDR3 length: 15 residues. This CDR3 is CASSVKGGRRDEQFF. The CDR3 DNA is TGTGCCAGCAGCGTAAAAGGCGGGAGGCGGGATGAGCAGTTCTTC.

This clonotype was recorded a few times. The V gene is TRBV7-2, the J gene TRBJ2-7; D not resolved. Germline CDR1 reads SGHTA; CDR2 reads FQGNSA. V was trimmed by 1 base and J by 2 bases, leaving 12 bases between them. CDR3 length: 15 residues. The CDR3 bases are TGTGCCAGCAGCTTAGAAGCAGCGTGGGCCTACGAGCAGTACTTC. Its protein is CASSLEAAWAYEQYF.

The V call is TRBV20-1, the J call TRBJ2-2; D may be TRBD2 (6 bases). The V end was cut by 0 bases, the J end by 3 bases, with 11 bases between. Looked up from germline, CDR1 is DFQATT and CDR2 is SNEGSKA (reference sequence). This CDR3 region has 15 residues. The CDR3 DNA is TGCAGTGCTAGAGATGCGATAGCGGACACCGGGGAGCTGTTTTTT. It encodes CSARDAIADTGELFF.

This clonotype was found many times. The V call is TRBV10-3, the J call TRBJ2-5; possibly TRBD1 or TRBD2 for D (5 bases each). Germline V gene sequence: CDR1 ENHRY, CDR2 SYGVKD. This CDR3 comprises 15 residues. Trimming stripped 6 bases from V and 3 bases from J, with 17 bases between. The CDR3 sequence: CAISGGQGWEETQYF. CDR3 sequence (DNA): TGTGCCATCAGCGGAGGACAAGGATGGGAAGAGACCCAGTACTTC.

This clonotype was counted a few times. The chain combines TRBV24-1 with TRBJ2-7, with 10 bases matching TRBD1. This CDR3 has 18 amino acids. Trimming cost V 5 bases and J 4 bases; bases outside gene matches: 16. Germline V gives CDR1 KGHDR, CDR2 SFDVKD. In nucleotides, the CDR3 is TGTGCCACCAGTGCCTCGACTGGGAACCGGGACAGGGGATACGAGCAGTACTTC. It codes for CATSASTGNRDRGYEQYF.

The V call is TRBV3-1, the J call TRBJ2-1; TRBD2 might be the D (5 bases). This CDR3 contains 14 residues. V was trimmed by 4 bases and J by 8 bases, leaving 15 bases between them. CDR1 is LGHDT and CDR2 is YNNKEL in the germline V gene (reference sequence). In DNA form, the CDR3 reads TGTGCCAGCAGCCCGGGTTTAGCGAACTATGAGCAGTTCTTC. Protein: CASSPGLANYEQFF.

The chain has TRBV6-1 and TRBJ2-3; 11 bases align to TRBD1. Looked up from germline, CDR1 is MNHNS and CDR2 is SASEGT. The CDR3 totals 13 residues. V gave up 4 bases and J gave up 8 bases; unmatched junction bases: 2. DNA for the CDR3: TGTGCCAGCAGTGGGACAGGGGGCGGTACGCAGTATTTT. It specifies CASSGTGGGTQYF.